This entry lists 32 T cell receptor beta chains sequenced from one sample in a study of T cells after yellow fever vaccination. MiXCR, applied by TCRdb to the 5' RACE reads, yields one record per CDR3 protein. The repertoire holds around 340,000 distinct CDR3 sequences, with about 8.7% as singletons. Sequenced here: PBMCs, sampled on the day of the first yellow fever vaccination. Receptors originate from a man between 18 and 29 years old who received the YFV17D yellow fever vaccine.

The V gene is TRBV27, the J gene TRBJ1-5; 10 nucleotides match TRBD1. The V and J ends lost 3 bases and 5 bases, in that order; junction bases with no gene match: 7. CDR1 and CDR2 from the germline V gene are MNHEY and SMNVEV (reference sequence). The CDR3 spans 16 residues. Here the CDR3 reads CASSLHGTGVDQPQHF. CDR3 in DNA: TGTGCCAGCAGTTTGCATGGGACAGGGGTGGATCAGCCCCAGCATTTT.

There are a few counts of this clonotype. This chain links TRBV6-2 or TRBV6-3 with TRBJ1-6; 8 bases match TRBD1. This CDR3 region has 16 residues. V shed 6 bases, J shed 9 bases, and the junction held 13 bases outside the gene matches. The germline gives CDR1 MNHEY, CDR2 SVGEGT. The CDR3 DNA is TGTGCCAGCAGCGGCGTTCGGACAGGGATCGTTTCACCCCTCCACTTT. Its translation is CASSGVRTGIVSPLHF.

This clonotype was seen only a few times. The CDR3 region is CASSSDRAQYF. The CDR3 DNA reads TGTGCCAGCAGTTCGGACAGAGCGCAGTATTTT. J is TRBJ2-3 and V is TRBV6-6; TRBD1 is a possible D gene (6 bases). The CDR3 has 11 amino acids. Trimming stripped 4 bases from V and 10 bases from J, with 9 bases between. Germline loops: CDR1 MNHNY, CDR2 SVGAGI (reference sequence).

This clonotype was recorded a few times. The CDR3 region has the DNA TGCGCCAGCAGCTTCGGACTAGCGGGGGTATCAGGGGAGCTGTTTTTT. This sequence encodes CASSFGLAGVSGELFF. The V gene is TRBV5-1, the J gene TRBJ2-2, with 13 bases that match TRBD2. The CDR3 covers 16 residues. Losses at the gene ends were 2 bases for V and 8 bases for J; bases not matched to a gene: 6. Germline CDR1 reads SGHRS; CDR2 reads YFSETQ. The whole variable domain, filled in from reference TRBV5-1 and TRBJ2-2, reads KAGVTQTPRYLIKTRGQQVTLSCSPISGHRSVSWYQQTPGQGLQFLFEYFSETQRNKGNFPGRFSGRQFSNSRSEMNVSTLELGDSALYLCASSFGLAGVSGELFFGEGSRLTVL.

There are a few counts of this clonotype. CDR3 protein: CASSEGIVAQPQHF. The CDR3 nucleotides are TGTGCCAGCAGTGAGGGTATAGTGGCTCAGCCCCAGCATTTT. The chain employs TRBV6-1 and TRBJ1-5; D remains ambiguous. This CDR3 has 14 residues. Germline values: CDR1 MNHNS, CDR2 SASEGT. Trimming cost V 3 bases and J 6 bases, with 12 bases left between them.

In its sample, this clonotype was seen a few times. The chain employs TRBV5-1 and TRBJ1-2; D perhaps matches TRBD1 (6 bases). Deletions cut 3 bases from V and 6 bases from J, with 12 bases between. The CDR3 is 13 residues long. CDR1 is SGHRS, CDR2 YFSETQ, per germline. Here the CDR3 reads CASSSQGGDGYTF. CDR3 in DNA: TGCGCCAGCAGCTCACAGGGAGGTGATGGCTACACCTTC. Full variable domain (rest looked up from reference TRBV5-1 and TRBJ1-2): KAGVTQTPRYLIKTRGQQVTLSCSPISGHRSVSWYQQTPGQGLQFLFEYFSETQRNKGNFPGRFSGRQFSNSRSEMNVSTLELGDSALYLCASSSQGGDGYTFGSGTRLTVV.

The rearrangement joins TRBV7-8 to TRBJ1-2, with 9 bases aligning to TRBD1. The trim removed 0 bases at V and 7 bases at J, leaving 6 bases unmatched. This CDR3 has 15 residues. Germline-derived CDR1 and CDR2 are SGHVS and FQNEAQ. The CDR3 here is CASSLALWTGVGYTF. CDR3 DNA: TGTGCCAGCAGCTTAGCGCTGTGGACAGGGGTTGGCTACACCTTC.

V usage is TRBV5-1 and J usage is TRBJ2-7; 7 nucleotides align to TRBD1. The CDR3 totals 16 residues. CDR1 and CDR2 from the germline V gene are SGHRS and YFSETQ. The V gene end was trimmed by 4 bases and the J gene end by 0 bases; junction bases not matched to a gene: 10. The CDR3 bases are TGCGCCAGCAGCCCACAGGGGTCCCCGAGCTCCTACGAGCAGTACGTC. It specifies CASSPQGSPSSYEQYV.

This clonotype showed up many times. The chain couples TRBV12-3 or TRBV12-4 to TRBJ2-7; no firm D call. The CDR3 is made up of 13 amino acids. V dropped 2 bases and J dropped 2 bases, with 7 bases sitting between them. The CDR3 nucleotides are TGTGCCAGCAGTTTATCTCACGCCTACGAGCAGTACTTC. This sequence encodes CASSLSHAYEQYF.

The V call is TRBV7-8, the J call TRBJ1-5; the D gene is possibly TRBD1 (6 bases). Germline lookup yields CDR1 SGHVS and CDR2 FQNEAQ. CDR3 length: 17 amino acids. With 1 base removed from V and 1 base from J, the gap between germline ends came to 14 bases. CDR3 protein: CASSLVGSGQSNQPQHF. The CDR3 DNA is TGTGCCAGCAGCTTAGTAGGCAGCGGACAGAGCAATCAGCCCCAGCATTTT.

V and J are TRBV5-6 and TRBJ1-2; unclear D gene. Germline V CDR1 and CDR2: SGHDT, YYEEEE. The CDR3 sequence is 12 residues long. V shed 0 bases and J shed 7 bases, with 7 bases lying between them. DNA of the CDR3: TGTGCCAGCAGCTTGGATATAAGTGGCTACACCTTC. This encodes CASSLDISGYTF.

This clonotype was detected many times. The CDR3 spells CASSLPGTGVRGELFF. The CDR3, as DNA: TGTGCCAGCAGTTTACCCGGGACAGGGGTCCGTGGGGAGCTGTTTTTT. The chain uses TRBV12-3 or TRBV12-4 and TRBJ2-2; 10 nucleotides match TRBD1. This CDR3 region has 16 residues. The junction had 8 bases not matched to a gene; V was cut back by 2 bases and J by 8 bases.

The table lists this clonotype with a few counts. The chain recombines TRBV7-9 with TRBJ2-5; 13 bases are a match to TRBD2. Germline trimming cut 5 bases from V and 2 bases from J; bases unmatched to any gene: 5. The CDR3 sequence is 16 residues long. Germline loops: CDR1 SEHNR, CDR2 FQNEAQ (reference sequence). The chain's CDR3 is CASSTPTSGGQETQYF. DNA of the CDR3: TGTGCCAGCAGCACCCCGACTAGCGGGGGGCAAGAGACCCAGTACTTC.

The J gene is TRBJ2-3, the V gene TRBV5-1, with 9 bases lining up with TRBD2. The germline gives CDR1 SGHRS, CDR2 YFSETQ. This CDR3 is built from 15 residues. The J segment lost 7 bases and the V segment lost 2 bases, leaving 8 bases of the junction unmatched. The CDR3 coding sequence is TGCGCCAGCAGCTTCGCTAGCGGGGAGCTATATACGCAGTATTTT. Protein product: CASSFASGELYTQYF.

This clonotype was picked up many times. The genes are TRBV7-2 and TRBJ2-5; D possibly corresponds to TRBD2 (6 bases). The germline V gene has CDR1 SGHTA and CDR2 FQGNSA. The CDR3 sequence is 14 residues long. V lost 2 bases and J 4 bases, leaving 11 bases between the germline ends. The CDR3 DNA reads TGTGCCAGCAGCTTACGAAGACTAGTAGAGACCCAGTACTTC. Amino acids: CASSLRRLVETQYF.

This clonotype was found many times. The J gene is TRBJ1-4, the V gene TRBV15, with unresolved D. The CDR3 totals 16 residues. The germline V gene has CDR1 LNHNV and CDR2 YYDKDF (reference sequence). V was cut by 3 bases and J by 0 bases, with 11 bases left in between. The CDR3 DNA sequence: TGTGCCACCAGCAGGACGGCTTCTGCAACTAATGAAAAACTGTTTTTT. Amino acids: CATSRTASATNEKLFF.

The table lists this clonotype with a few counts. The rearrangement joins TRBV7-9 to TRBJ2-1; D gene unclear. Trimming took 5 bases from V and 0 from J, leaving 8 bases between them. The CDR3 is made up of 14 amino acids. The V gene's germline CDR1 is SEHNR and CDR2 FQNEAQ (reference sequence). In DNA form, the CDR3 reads TGTGCCAGCAGCCGGGTGCCCTCCTACAATGAGCAGTTCTTC. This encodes CASSRVPSYNEQFF.

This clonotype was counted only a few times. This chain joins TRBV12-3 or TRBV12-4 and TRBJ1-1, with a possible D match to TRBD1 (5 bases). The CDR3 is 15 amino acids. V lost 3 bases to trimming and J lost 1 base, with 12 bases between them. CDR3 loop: CASSLQGLENTEAFF. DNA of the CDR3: TGTGCCAGCAGTTTGCAGGGACTGGAGAACACTGAAGCTTTCTTT.

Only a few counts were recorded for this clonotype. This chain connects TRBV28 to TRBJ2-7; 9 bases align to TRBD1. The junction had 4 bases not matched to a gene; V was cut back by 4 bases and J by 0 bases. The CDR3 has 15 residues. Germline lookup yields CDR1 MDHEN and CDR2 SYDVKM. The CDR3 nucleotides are TGTGCCAGCAGTTCCGGGACAGGGTTCTCCTACGAGCAGTACGTC. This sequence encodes CASSSGTGFSYEQYV.

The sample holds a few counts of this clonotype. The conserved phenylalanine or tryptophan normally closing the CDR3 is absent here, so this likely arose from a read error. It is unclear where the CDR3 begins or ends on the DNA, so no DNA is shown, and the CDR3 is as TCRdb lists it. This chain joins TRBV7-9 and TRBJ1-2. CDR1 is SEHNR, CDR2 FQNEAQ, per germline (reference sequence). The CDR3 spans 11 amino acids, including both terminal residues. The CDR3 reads CASSSDHLRPL.

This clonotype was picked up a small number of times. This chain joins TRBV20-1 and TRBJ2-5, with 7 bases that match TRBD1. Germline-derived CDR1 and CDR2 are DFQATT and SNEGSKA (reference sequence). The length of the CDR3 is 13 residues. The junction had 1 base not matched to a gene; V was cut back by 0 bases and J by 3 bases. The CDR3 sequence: CSARDDREETQYF. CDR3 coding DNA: TGCAGTGCTAGAGATGACAGGGAAGAGACCCAGTACTTC.

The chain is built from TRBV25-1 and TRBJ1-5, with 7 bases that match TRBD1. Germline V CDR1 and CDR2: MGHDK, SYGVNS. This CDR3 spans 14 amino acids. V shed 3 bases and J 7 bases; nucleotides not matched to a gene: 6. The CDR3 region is CASSDTRGSQPQHF. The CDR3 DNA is TGTGCCAGCAGTGATACCAGGGGGAGCCAGCCCCAGCATTTT. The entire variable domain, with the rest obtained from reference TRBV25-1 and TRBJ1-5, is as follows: EADIYQTPRYLVIGTGKKITLECSQTMGHDKMYWYQQDPGMELHLIHYSYGVNSTEKGDLSSESTVSRIRTEHFPLTLESARPSHTSQYLCASSDTRGSQPQHFGDGTRLSIL.

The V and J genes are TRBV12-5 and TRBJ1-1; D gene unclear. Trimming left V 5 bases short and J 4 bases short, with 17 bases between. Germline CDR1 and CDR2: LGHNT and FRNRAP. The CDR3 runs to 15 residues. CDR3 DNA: TGTGCTAGTGGTCCCACCCCGGCGAGGATCACTGAAGCTTTCTTT. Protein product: CASGPTPARITEAFF.

The CDR3 region is CASSPLSILAGGANTGELFF. In nucleotides, the CDR3 is TGTGCCAGCAGCCCTCTTAGCATCCTAGCGGGGGGCGCTAACACCGGGGAGCTGTTTTTT. The chain joins TRBV11-2 to TRBJ2-2; TRBD2 agrees at 11 bases. This CDR3 region has 20 residues. V shed 5 bases, J shed 2 bases, and the junction held 16 bases outside the gene matches. Looked up from germline, CDR1 is SGHAT and CDR2 is FQNNGV.

In DNA form, the CDR3 reads TGTGCCAGCAGCGGACTACAGGGGGCAGGGTCACCCCTCCACTTT. This codes for CASSGLQGAGSPLHF. The gene calls are TRBV7-9 and TRBJ1-6, with 9 positions matching TRBD1. The V gene end was trimmed by 5 bases and the J gene end by 10 bases; junction bases not matched to a gene: 9. The CDR3 has 15 residues. In germline, CDR1 is SEHNR, CDR2 FQNEAQ (reference sequence).

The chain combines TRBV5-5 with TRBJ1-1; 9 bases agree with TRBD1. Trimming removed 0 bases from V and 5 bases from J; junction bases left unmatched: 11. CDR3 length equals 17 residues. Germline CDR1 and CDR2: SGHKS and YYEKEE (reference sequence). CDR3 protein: CASSLGPGQGRRTEAFF. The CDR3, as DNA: TGTGCCAGCAGCTTGGGTCCGGGACAGGGCAGAAGGACTGAAGCTTTCTTT.

The CDR3, as DNA: TGTGCCAGCAGTCCCACGCGACAGATGAATCAGCCCCAGCATTTT. Protein sequence: CASSPTRQMNQPQHF. J is TRBJ1-5 and V is TRBV12-3 or TRBV12-4, with D possibly being TRBD1 (5 bases). This CDR3 is 15 amino acids long. With 5 bases removed from V and 4 bases from J, the gap between germline ends came to 15 bases.

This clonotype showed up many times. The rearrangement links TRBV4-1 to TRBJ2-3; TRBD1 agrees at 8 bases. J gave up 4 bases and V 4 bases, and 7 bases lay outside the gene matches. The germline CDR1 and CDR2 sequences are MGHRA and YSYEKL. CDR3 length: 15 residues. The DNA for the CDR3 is TGCGCCAGCAGCCCAGGACAGGGCGGAGCAGATACGCAGTATTTT. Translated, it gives CASSPGQGGADTQYF.

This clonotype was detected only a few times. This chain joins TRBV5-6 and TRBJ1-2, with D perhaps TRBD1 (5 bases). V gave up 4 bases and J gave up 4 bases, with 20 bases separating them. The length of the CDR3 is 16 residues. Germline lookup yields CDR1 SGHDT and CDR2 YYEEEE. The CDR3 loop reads CASSPRDPYLLYGYTF. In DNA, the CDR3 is TGTGCCAGCAGCCCCCGGGACCCATACCTTCTCTATGGCTACACCTTC.

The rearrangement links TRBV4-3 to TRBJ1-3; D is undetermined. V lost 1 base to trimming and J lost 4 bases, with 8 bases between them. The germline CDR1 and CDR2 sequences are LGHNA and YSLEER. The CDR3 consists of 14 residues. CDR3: CASSQVVFGNTIYF. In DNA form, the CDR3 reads TGCGCCAGCAGCCAAGTTGTCTTCGGAAACACCATATATTTT.

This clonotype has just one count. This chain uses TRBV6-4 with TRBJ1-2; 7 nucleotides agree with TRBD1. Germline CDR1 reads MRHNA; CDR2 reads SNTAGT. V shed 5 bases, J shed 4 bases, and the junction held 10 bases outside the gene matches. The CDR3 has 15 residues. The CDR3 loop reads CASSSTGDGIYGYTF. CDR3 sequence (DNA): TGTGCCAGCAGTTCCACAGGGGATGGGATCTATGGCTACACCTTC.

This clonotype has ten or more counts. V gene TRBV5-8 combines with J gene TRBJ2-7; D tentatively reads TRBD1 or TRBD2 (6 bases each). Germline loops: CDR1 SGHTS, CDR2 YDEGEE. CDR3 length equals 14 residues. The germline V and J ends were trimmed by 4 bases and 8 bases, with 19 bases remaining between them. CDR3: CASSPGGQVAQQYF. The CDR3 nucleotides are TGTGCCAGCAGCCCCGGGGGACAAGTGGCGCAGCAGTACTTC.